The 13 T cell receptor beta chains below come from one sample, sequenced in a study of shared clonotypes between healthy human individuals. Repertoires were generated with immunoSEQ multiplex PCR, while TCRdb's copy carries only in-frame clones and drops some. This sample yields around 700,000 clones, of which approximately 79% are seen a single time; less than 2% belongs to the top ten. The sample consisted of memory CD4+ T cells sorted from blood. Subset defined: CD45RA-negative fraction. The receptors were sampled from a woman aged 30 to 39 in good health.

This chain connects TRBV9 to TRBJ2-7; 8 bases are a match to TRBD1. V lost 3 bases to trimming and J lost 5 bases; unmatched junction nucleotides: 10. There are 15 residues in the CDR3. Germline CDR1 reads SGDLS; CDR2 reads YYNGEE. CDR3 coding DNA: TGTGCCAGCAGCGGCCCCCGGCAGGGGGCTAACGAGCAGTACTTC. Translated: CASSGPRQGANEQYF.

J is TRBJ2-3 and V is TRBV5-1; D may be TRBD2 (6 bases). The CDR3 spans 15 residues. The V end lost 4 bases, the J end lost 6 bases, and 18 bases lay between the germline ends. Germline lookup yields CDR1 SGHRS and CDR2 YFSETQ. CDR3 coding DNA: TGCGCCAGCAGCCCCCTAGCGTCCAAAGGGGATACGCAGTATTTT. Its protein is CASSPLASKGDTQYF.

The chain joins TRBV28 to TRBJ1-2, with 7 bases identical to TRBD1. The V segment lost 6 bases and the J segment 1 base; nucleotides outside the gene matches: 8. The germline V gene has CDR1 MDHEN and CDR2 SYDVKM. The CDR3 contains 15 residues. The CDR3 loop is CASSSGTADNYGYTF. DNA for the CDR3: TGTGCCAGCAGCTCTGGGACAGCGGATAACTATGGCTACACCTTC.

The chain recombines TRBV19 with TRBJ1-5; D may be TRBD1 (6 bases). Germline assignment: CDR1 LNHDA and CDR2 SQIVND (reference sequence). Deletions cut 9 bases from V and 1 base from J, with 22 bases between. The CDR3 spans 17 residues. The CDR3 spells CASALGGAGKSNQPQHF. CDR3 DNA: TGTGCCAGCGCCCTCGGGGGGGCCGGTAAGAGCAATCAGCCCCAGCATTTT.

This clone was counted at least ten times. This chain connects TRBV4-1 to TRBJ2-3; no clear D. V was pared by 1 base and J by 2 bases, with 13 bases between. The germline CDR1 and CDR2 sequences are MGHRA and YSYEKL. The length of the CDR3 is 16 residues. CDR3 nucleotide sequence: TGCGCCAGCAGCCAAGTAGACATGGGATTCACAGATACGCAGTATTTT. This gives the protein CASSQVDMGFTDTQYF.

This sequence joins TRBV7-8 and TRBJ2-7, with D tentatively TRBD1 (5 bases). V lost 1 base to trimming and J lost 3 bases, with 7 bases between them. This CDR3 has 13 amino acids. Germline-derived CDR1 and CDR2 are SGHVS and FQNEAQ. The CDR3 protein is CASSLGRDYEQYF. CDR3 DNA sequence: TGTGCCAGCAGCTTAGGCAGGGACTACGAGCAGTACTTC.

The V gene is TRBV27, the J gene TRBJ2-5; D possibly corresponds to TRBD1 (6 bases). The germline V gene encodes CDR1 MNHEY and CDR2 SMNVEV (reference sequence). Trimming stripped 4 bases from V and 2 bases from J, with 14 bases between. The CDR3 consists of 15 residues. The CDR3 coding sequence is TGTGCCAGCAGTTGGGGCAGGGGAAGACAAGAGACCCAGTACTTC. Protein product: CASSWGRGRQETQYF.

The rearrangement joins TRBV6-1 to TRBJ1-1; TRBD1 matches at 8 bases. There are 14 residues in the CDR3. Looked up from germline, CDR1 is MNHNS and CDR2 is SASEGT. The junction had 7 bases not matched to a gene; V was cut back by 6 bases and J by 4 bases. For the CDR3, the DNA is TGTGCCAGCAGGCACCGACAGGGGCGCACTGAAGCTTTCTTT. It encodes CASRHRQGRTEAFF.

The rearrangement joins TRBV5-4 to TRBJ2-1; D could derive from TRBD1 or TRBD2 (5 bases each). The germline V and J ends were trimmed by 1 base and 10 bases, with 18 bases remaining between them. This CDR3 has 15 residues. The germline V gene encodes CDR1 SGHNT and CDR2 YYREEE (reference sequence). CDR3 in amino acids: CASSLSLQGVNEQFF. In nucleotides, the CDR3 is TGTGCCAGCAGCTTGTCACTTCAGGGAGTAAACGAGCAGTTCTTC.

CDR3 bases: TGTGCCAGCAGCACCGGGACTAGTGAGACCCAGTACTTC. Translated, it gives CASSTGTSETQYF. The chain couples TRBV9 to TRBJ2-5; TRBD2 matches 8 bases. The CDR3 runs to 13 residues. V was pared by 4 bases and J by 5 bases, with 4 bases of the junction left unmatched. Germline assignment: CDR1 SGDLS and CDR2 YYNGEE.

V is TRBV19 and J is TRBJ1-1, with TRBD1 as a possible D gene (5 bases). The CDR3 consists of 14 residues. V lost 5 bases and J lost 6, with 16 bases in between. In germline, CDR1 is LNHDA, CDR2 SQIVND (reference sequence). CDR3 sequence (DNA): TGTGCCAGTAGTGCCCAAGCAGGGCTCGCTGAAGCTTTCTTT. It encodes CASSAQAGLAEAFF.

As concerns this clone: This CDR3 is also generated by other DNA sequences in the sample. The rearrangement uses TRBV19 and TRBJ2-2, with TRBD2 identical over 13 bases. The CDR3 length is 17 residues. The V gene's germline CDR1 is LNHDA and CDR2 SQIVND (reference sequence). V shed 6 bases, J shed 3 bases, and the junction held 7 bases outside the gene matches. The CDR3 nucleotides are TGTGCCAGTAGCCGGACTAGCGGGAGCGCGGACACCGGGGAGCTGTTTTTT. It specifies CASSRTSGSADTGELFF. Variable domain in full (rest from reference TRBV19 and TRBJ2-2): DGGITQSPKYLFRKEGQNVTLSCEQNLNHDAMYWYRQDPGQGLRLIYYSQIVNDFQKGDIAEGYSVSREKKESFPLTVTSAQKNPTAFYLCASSRTSGSADTGELFFGEGSRLTVL.

The genes are TRBV5-1 and TRBJ2-3; D is uncertain. Germline V gene sequence: CDR1 SGHRS, CDR2 YFSETQ. There are 17 residues in the CDR3. V lost 2 bases and J 6 bases, leaving 22 bases between the germline ends. This CDR3 reads CASSFYFGASSGDTQYF. CDR3 DNA sequence: TGCGCCAGCAGCTTTTATTTTGGTGCTAGTTCGGGCGATACGCAGTATTTT.